Presented here are 10 T cell receptor beta chains from one specimen sequenced in a study of shared clonotypes between healthy human individuals. Sequenced by immunoSEQ multiplex PCR; TCRdb stores in-frame clones only, minus some. The sample yields 2 million to 2.5 million clones, 90% to 97% seen once. The specimen was naive CD4+ T cells sorted from blood. Noted subset: CD45RA+ positively selected. The receptors here all came from a young man in good health.

The J gene is TRBJ2-7, the V gene TRBV29-1; TRBD2 aligns across 13 bases. The CDR3 extends over 14 amino acids. CDR1 and CDR2 from the germline V gene are SQVTM and ANQGSEA. The V and J ends lost 4 bases and 6 bases, in that order; junction bases with no gene match: 6. CDR3 bases: TGCAGCGTTGCCTCCGGGACTAGCGGGACCGAGCAGTACTTC. Protein sequence: CSVASGTSGTEQYF.

Comment on this clone: The same CDR3 arises from other DNA sequences in this sample as well. This chain uses TRBV20-1 with TRBJ2-1; unclear D gene. With 3 bases removed from V and 1 base from J, the gap between germline ends came to 1 base. The length of the CDR3 is 11 residues. The germline gives CDR1 DFQATT, CDR2 SNEGSKA (reference sequence). Here the CDR3 reads CSARSYNEQFF. The DNA for the CDR3 is TGCAGTGCTAGGTCCTACAATGAGCAGTTCTTC.

This clone was picked up one time. Mismatch with germline at one junction end may stem from a read error. The gene calls are TRBV7-9 and TRBJ2-7; a weak D match, TRBD1 (6 bases). Germline assignment: CDR1 SEHNR and CDR2 FQNEAQ (reference sequence). The CDR3 spans 12 residues. CDR3 DNA: TGTGCCAGCAGCCCGGACAGTTACGCGCAGTACTTC. Amino acids: CASSPDSYAQYF. Complete variable domain (other parts from reference TRBV7-9 and TRBJ2-7): DTGVSQNPRHKITKRGQNVTFRCDPISEHNRLYWYRQTLGQGPEFLTYFQNEAQLEKSRLLSDRFSAERPKGSFSTLEIQRTEQGDSAMYLCASSPDSYAQYFGPGTRLTVT.

The genes are TRBV19 and TRBJ1-2; D is perhaps TRBD1 (6 bases). There are 16 residues in the CDR3. Trimming took off 3 bases at V and 0 bases at J, with 14 bases between the two ends. CDR1 is LNHDA, CDR2 SQIVND, per germline (reference sequence). The CDR3 here is CASSIPGTYTNYGYTF. Written as DNA, the CDR3 is TGTGCCAGTAGTATCCCCGGGACATATACTAACTATGGCTACACCTTC.

The chain joins TRBV14 to TRBJ2-3, with TRBD1 matching over 9 bases. Germline values: CDR1 SGHDN, CDR2 FVKESK. CDR3 size: 13 residues. With V trimmed by 11 bases and J by 6 bases, 9 bases remained unmatched. In DNA form, the CDR3 reads TGTGCCGGGGACAGGGAGGTTTGGGATACGCAGTATTTT. This gives the protein CAGDREVWDTQYF.

The chain carries TRBV7-2 and TRBJ2-7, with 8 bases that match TRBD1. V trimming: 0 bases; J trimming: 2 bases; junction bases outside the gene matches: 6. The CDR3 extends over 16 amino acids. Germline V gene sequence: CDR1 SGHTA, CDR2 FQGNSA. The CDR3 DNA reads as TGTGCCAGCAGCTTAGCGTCAGGACAGGGCGCCTACGAGCAGTACTTC. Translation gives CASSLASGQGAYEQYF.

The chain employs TRBV11-2 and TRBJ2-5; no reliable D call. The CDR3 loop spans 16 amino acids. CDR1 SGHAT and CDR2 FQNNGV come from the germline V gene. V shed 0 bases and J shed 9 bases, with 20 bases lying between them. The CDR3 DNA reads as TGTGCCAGCAGCTTAGATTCCCGGCCGGCCCTATTGCCCCAGTACTTC. This codes for CASSLDSRPALLPQYF.

The chain employs TRBV30 and TRBJ1-3; D is unresolved. Trimming stripped 8 bases from V and 3 bases from J, with 14 bases between. The CDR3 has 13 amino acids. Germline CDR1 GTSNPN, CDR2 SVGIG (reference sequence). The CDR3 bases are TGTGCCACCGGGCCTCTTTTTGGAAACACCATATATTTT. This encodes CATGPLFGNTIYF.

This chain links TRBV18 with TRBJ1-3, with 7 bases identical to TRBD1. The CDR3 runs to 16 residues. Germline V gene sequence: CDR1 KGHSH, CDR2 LQKENI. With 0 bases clipped from V and 0 bases from J, the junction kept 2 bases outside the gene matches. The CDR3 DNA sequence: TGTGCCAGCTCACCACCGGGACAGACCTCTGGAAACACCATATATTTT. Residues: CASSPPGQTSGNTIYF.

Notes on this clone: The sample contains more than one DNA sequence encoding this CDR3. The chain combines TRBV5-1 with TRBJ2-7; D is possibly TRBD1 (5 bases). The CDR3 runs to 14 residues. Germline values: CDR1 SGHRS, CDR2 YFSETQ. The V and J ends lost 0 bases and 0 bases respectively, with 7 bases between them. The CDR3 region is CASSLDRFSYEQYF. The CDR3, as DNA: TGCGCCAGCAGCTTGGACAGGTTCTCCTACGAGCAGTACTTC.